Described below is a single TCR beta chain sequence and its context. These data originate in a study of blood T cell repertoires in COVID-19. This CDR3 has 15 residues. Trimming cost V 8 bases and J 6 bases; bases outside gene matches: 9. Looked up from germline, CDR1 is MNHEY and CDR2 is SVGAGI. Here immunoSEQ multiplex PCR was the method, and the copy in TCRdb shows in-frame clones only, minus some. The sample includes over 150,000 clones, roughly four fifths of them seen just once. This chain uses TRBV6-5 with TRBJ2-2; 10 bases are shared with TRBD1. This receptor was taken from a woman of 80 years or more with acute or convalescent COVID-19. The sequenced sample was peripheral blood. The CDR3 sequence: CASRQGAVFSGELFF. The CDR3 bases are TGTGCCAGCCGACAGGGGGCCGTTTTCTCCGGGGAGCTGTTTTTT.